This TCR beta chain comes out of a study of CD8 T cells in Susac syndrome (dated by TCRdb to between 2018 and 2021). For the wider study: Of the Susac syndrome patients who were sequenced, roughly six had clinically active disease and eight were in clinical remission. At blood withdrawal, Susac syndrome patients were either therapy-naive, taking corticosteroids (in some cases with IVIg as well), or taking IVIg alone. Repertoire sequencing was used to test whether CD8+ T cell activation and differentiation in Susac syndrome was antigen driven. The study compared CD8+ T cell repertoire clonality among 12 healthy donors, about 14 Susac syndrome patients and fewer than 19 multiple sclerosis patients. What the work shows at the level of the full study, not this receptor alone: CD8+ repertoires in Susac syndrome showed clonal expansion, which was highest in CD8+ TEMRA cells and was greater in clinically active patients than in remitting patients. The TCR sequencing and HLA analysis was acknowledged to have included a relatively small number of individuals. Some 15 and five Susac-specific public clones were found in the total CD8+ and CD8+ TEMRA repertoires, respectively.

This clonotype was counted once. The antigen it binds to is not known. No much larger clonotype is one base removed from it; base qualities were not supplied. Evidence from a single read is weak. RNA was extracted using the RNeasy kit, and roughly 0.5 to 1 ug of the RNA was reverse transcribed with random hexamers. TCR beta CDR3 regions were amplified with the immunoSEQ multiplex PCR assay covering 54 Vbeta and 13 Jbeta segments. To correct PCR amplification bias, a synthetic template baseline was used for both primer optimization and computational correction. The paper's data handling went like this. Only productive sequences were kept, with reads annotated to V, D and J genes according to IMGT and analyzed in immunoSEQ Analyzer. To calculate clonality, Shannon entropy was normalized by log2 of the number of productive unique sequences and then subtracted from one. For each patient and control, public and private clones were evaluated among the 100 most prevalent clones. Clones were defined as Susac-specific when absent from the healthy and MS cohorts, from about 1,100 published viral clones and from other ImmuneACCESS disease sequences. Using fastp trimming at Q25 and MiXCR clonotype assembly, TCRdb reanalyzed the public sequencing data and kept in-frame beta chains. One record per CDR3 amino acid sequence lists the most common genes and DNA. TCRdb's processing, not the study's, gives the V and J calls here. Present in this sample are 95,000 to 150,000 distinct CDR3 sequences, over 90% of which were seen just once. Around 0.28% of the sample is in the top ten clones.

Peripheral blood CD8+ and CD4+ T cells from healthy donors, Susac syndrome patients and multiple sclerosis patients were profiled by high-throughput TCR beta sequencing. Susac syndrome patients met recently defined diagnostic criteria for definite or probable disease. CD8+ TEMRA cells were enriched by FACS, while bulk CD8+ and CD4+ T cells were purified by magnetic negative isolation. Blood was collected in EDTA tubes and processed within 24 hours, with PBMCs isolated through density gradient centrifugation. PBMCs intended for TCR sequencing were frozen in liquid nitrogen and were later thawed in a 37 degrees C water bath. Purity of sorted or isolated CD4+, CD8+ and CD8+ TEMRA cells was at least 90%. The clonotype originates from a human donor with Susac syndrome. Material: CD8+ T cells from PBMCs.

The CDR3 protein sequence reads: CASSYVDTQYF. The nucleotides read TGTGCCAGCAGTTACGTGGATACGCAGTATTTT. The chain is made from TRBV6-2 or TRBV6-3 and TRBJ2-3, with the D gene not confidently named. The V end loses 2 bases and the J end loses 6 bases, and a stretch of 3 bases separates them. Including cysteine and phenylalanine, the CDR3 has 11 amino acids. Only the CDR3 region is kept as DNA, spanning 33 bases read in frame from base 1. The germline V gene supplies CDR1 MNHEY and CDR2 SVGEGT.